These 12 T cell receptor beta chains originate from one sample sequenced in a study of human T cells and chemical hapten exposure. Time point defined: patch test 3, about 24 weeks after DPC sensitization. Stated treatment: therapeutic diphenylcyclopropenone sensitization with weekly scalp DPC. TCRdb ran MiXCR on the RACE reads and lists one entry per CDR3 protein. The table includes roughly 53,000 distinct CDR3 sequences, 9.9% detected once. This specimen was whole blood, taken in connection with sensitization to the hapten diphenylcyclopropenone (DPC). The source of these receptors is a woman in her thirties or forties with alopecia areata. Some clones in this sample may be carry-over from other donors' samples.

This clonotype was counted a few times. The chain recombines TRBV11-3 with TRBJ2-5, with D unclear. V was cut by 2 bases and J by 4 bases, with 11 bases left in between. CDR1 is SGHNT and CDR2 is YENEEA in the germline V gene. This CDR3 is 14 amino acids long. The chain's CDR3 is CASSLRAGAETQYF. CDR3 in DNA: TGTGCCAGCAGCTTACGAGCCGGTGCAGAGACCCAGTACTTC.

This clonotype came up many times. This chain uses TRBV6-6 with TRBJ1-1, with a weak D call TRBD1 (5 bases). Trimming left V 8 bases short and J 10 bases short, with 14 bases between. CDR1 and CDR2 from the germline V gene are MNHNY and SVGAGI (reference sequence). The CDR3 loop spans 11 amino acids. The CDR3 loop reads CASLGGARAFF. Written as DNA, the CDR3 is TGTGCCAGCCTGGGAGGGGCGCGAGCTTTCTTT.

This chain links TRBV7-9 with TRBJ1-1; no definite D call. Trimming took 5 bases from V and 1 from J, leaving 14 bases between them. This CDR3 is 15 amino acids long. Germline CDR1 is SEHNR and CDR2 is FQNEAQ (reference sequence). CDR3 protein: CASSPFKGSNTEAFF. DNA of the CDR3: TGTGCCAGCAGCCCCTTTAAGGGATCGAACACTGAAGCTTTCTTT.

This clonotype appeared many times. This chain joins TRBV5-1 and TRBJ2-5; D call uncertain. The CDR3 is 13 residues long. CDR1 SGHRS and CDR2 YFSETQ come from the germline V gene. V was clipped by 4 bases and J by 5 bases, with 12 bases between them. This CDR3 reads CASSPLLRETQYF. The CDR3 DNA is TGCGCCAGCAGCCCCTTACTCCGGGAGACCCAGTACTTC.

This clonotype has ten or more counts. The genes are TRBV7-9 and TRBJ2-7; the match to TRBD1 covers 10 bases. V was clipped by 5 bases and J by 5 bases; unmatched bases: 6. Germline values: CDR1 SEHNR, CDR2 FQNEAQ (reference sequence). The length of the CDR3 is 14 residues. CDR3 loop: CASSPGTGDDEQYF. The CDR3 DNA is TGTGCCAGCAGCCCTGGGACAGGGGACGACGAGCAGTACTTC.

This clonotype has more than one count but fewer than ten. The rearrangement links TRBV10-3 to TRBJ2-5; possibly TRBD1 for D (5 bases). There are 15 residues in the CDR3. V lost 5 bases to trimming and J lost 1 base, with 14 bases between them. Germline V gene sequence: CDR1 ENHRY, CDR2 SYGVKD. The CDR3 DNA reads as TGTGCCATCAGTCAAGGGGTCCAAGGCCAAGAGACCCAGTACTTC. This gives the protein CAISQGVQGQETQYF.

The sample holds a few counts of this clonotype. V and J are TRBV28 and TRBJ2-4; TRBD1 or TRBD2 may be the D gene (5 bases each). V gave up 3 bases and J gave up 9 bases, with 18 bases separating them. Per the germline V gene, CDR1 is MDHEN and CDR2 is SYDVKM. The CDR3 loop spans 15 amino acids. CDR3 nucleotides: TGTGCCAGCAGTTTGGTGCCGGGGCGTCCGTCCATTCAGTACTTC. Residues: CASSLVPGRPSIQYF.

This clonotype was counted at least ten times. The gene calls are TRBV4-2 and TRBJ1-6; a weak D match, TRBD1 (5 bases). The CDR3 runs 13 residues. V was pared by 2 bases and J by 13 bases, with 12 bases between. Looked up from germline, CDR1 is LGHNA and CDR2 is YNFKEQ. The CDR3 here is CASSQSLGGPLHF. DNA of the CDR3: TGTGCCAGCAGCCAATCTCTGGGGGGGCCCCTCCACTTT.

Ten or more counts support this clonotype. V is TRBV6-6 and J is TRBJ1-1, with 8 bases lining up with TRBD1. This CDR3 spans 16 amino acids. Germline CDR1 reads MNHNY; CDR2 reads SVGAGI (reference sequence). The V and J ends lost 4 bases and 0 bases, in that order; junction bases with no gene match: 7. The DNA for the CDR3 is TGTGCCAGCAGTTTTGGGACAGGAGCGATGAACACTGAAGCTTTCTTT. Translating gives CASSFGTGAMNTEAFF.

This clonotype was counted ten times or more. This chain connects TRBV2 to TRBJ1-5; D unclear. V lost 1 base, J lost 0 bases, and 19 bases lay in between. The CDR3 consists of 19 residues. CDR1 SNHLY and CDR2 FYNNEI come from the germline V gene. CDR3: CASSEEGGGSSISNQPQHF. The CDR3 DNA follows: TGTGCCAGCAGTGAAGAAGGTGGAGGTAGCTCCATTAGCAATCAGCCCCAGCATTTT.

The chain is built from TRBV19 and TRBJ1-5; a weak D match, TRBD1 (6 bases). The CDR3 loop spans 14 amino acids. The V end was cut by 7 bases, the J end by 7 bases, with 17 bases between. Germline V CDR1 and CDR2: LNHDA, SQIVND (reference sequence). For the CDR3, the DNA is TGTGCCAGTAACGCATGGGGGGCCCGACAGCCCCAGCATTTT. Protein product: CASNAWGARQPQHF.

This clonotype was counted a few times. This rearrangement joins TRBV6-6 to TRBJ2-3; a possible D gene is TRBD2 (5 bases). Deletions cut 5 bases from V and 0 bases from J, with 12 bases between. This CDR3 is 15 amino acids long. From germline, CDR1 is MNHNY and CDR2 SVGAGI (reference sequence). In nucleotides, the CDR3 is TGTGCCAGCAGTAACCGGGGAGCAAGCACAGATACGCAGTATTTT. Its protein is CASSNRGASTDTQYF.